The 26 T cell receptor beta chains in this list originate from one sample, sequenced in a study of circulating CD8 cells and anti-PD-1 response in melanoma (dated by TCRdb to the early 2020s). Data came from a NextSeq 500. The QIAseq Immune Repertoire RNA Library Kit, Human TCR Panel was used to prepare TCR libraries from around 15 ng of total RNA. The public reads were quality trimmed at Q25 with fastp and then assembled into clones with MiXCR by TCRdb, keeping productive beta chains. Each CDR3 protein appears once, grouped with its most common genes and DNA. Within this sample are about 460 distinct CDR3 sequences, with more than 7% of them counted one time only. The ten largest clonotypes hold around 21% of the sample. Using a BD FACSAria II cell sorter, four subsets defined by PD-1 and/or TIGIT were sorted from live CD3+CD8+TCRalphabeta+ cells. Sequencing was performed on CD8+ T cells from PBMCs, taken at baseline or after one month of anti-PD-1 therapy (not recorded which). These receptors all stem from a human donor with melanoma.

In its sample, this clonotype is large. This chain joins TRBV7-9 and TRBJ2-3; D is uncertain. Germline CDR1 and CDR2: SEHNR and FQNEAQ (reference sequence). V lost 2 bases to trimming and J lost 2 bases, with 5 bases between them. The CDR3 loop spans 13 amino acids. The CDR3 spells CASSLQNTDTQYF. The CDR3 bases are TGTGCCAGCAGCTTACAGAACACAGATACGCAGTATTTT.

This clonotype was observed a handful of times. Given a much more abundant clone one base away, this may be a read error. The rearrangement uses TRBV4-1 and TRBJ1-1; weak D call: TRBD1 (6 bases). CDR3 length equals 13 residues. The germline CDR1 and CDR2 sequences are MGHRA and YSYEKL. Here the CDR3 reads CVSSPTGYGEAFF. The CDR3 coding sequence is TGCGTCAGCAGCCCAACAGGGTACGGTGAAGCTTTCTTT.

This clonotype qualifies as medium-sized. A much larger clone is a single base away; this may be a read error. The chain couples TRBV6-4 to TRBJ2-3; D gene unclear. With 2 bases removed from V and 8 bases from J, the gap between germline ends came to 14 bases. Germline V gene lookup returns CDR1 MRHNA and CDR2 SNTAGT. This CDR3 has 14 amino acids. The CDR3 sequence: CASSDAPDHVTQYF. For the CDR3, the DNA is TGTGCCAGCAGTGACGCCCCCGACCATGTTACGCAGTATTTT.

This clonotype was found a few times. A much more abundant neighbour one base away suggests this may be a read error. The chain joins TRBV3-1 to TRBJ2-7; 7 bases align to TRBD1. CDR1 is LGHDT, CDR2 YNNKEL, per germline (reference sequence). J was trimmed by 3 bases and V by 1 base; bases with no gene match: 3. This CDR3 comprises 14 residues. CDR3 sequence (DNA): TGTGCCAGCAGCCAAGGGGCAGGGGGCTACGAGCAGTACTTC. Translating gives CASSQGAGGYEQYF.

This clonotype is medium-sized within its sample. CDR3 loop: CAWSVDSDEQFF. The CDR3 nucleotides are TGTGCCTGGAGCGTGGATTCGGATGAGCAGTTCTTC. This sequence joins TRBV30 and TRBJ2-1; D is undetermined. CDR1 and CDR2 from the germline V gene are GTSNPN and SVGIG (reference sequence). V shed 3 bases and J shed 8 bases, with 11 bases lying between them. The CDR3 has 12 residues.

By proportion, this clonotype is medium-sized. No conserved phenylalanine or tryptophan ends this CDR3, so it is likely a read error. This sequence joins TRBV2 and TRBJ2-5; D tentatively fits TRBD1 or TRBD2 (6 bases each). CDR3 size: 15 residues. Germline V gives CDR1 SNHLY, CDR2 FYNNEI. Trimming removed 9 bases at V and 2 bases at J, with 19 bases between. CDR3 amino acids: CARGVNRDFQETQYS. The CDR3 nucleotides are TGTGCCAGGGGGGTCAACAGGGACTTTCAAGAGACCCAGTACTCC.

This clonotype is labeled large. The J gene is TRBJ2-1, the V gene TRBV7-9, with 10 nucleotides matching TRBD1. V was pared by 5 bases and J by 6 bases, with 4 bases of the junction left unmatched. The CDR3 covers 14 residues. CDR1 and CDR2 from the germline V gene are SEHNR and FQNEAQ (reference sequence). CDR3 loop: CASSVDRGRNEQFF. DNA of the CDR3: TGTGCCAGCAGCGTTGACAGGGGGCGCAATGAGCAGTTCTTC.

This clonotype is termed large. The CDR3 bases are TGCGCCAGCAGCTATAGCCGGGACTATGGGGCCATTCAGTACTTC. As protein: CASSYSRDYGAIQYF. This chain joins TRBV4-1 and TRBJ2-4, with 7 nucleotides matching TRBD2. V dropped 5 bases and J dropped 9; count of bases not matched to a gene: 13. The CDR3 is made up of 15 amino acids. CDR1 is MGHRA and CDR2 is YSYEKL in the germline V gene.

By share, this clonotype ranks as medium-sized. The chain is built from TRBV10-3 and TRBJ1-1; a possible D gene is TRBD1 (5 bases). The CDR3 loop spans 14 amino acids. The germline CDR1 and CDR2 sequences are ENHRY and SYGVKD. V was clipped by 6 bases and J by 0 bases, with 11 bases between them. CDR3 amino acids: CAISSRDMNTEAFF. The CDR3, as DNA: TGTGCCATCAGCTCCAGGGATATGAACACTGAAGCTTTCTTT.

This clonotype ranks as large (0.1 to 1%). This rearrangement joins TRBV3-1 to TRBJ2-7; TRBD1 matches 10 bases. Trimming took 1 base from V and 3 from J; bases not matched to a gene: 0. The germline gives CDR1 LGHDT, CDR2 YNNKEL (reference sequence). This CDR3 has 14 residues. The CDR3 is CASSQGTGGYEQYF. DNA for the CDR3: TGTGCCAGCAGCCAAGGGACAGGGGGCTACGAGCAGTACTTC.

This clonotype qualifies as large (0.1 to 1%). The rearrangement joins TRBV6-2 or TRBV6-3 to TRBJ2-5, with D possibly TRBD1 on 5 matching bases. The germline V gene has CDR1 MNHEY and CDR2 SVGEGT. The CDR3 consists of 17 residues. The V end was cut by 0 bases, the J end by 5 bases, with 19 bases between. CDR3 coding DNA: TGTGCCAGCAGTTACTCGACCGGGTCCCCGAAGGGGGAGACCCAGTACTTC. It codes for CASSYSTGSPKGETQYF.

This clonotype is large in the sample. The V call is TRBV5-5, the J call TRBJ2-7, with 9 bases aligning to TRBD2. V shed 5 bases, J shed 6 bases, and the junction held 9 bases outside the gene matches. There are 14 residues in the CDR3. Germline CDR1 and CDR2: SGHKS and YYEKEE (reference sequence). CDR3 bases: TGTGCCAGCAGTTTGACTAGCGGCCGTCTCGAGCAGTACTTC. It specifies CASSLTSGRLEQYF.

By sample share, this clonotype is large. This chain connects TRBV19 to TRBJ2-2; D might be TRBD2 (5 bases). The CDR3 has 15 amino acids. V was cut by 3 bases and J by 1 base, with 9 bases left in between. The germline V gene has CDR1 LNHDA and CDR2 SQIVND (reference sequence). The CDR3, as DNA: TGTGCCAGTAGTATCGGAGCGGTGAACACCGGGGAGCTGTTTTTT. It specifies CASSIGAVNTGELFF.

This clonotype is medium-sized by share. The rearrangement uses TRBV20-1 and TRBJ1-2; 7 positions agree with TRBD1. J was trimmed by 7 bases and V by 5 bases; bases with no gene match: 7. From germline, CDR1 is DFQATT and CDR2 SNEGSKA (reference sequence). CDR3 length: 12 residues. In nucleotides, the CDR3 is TGCAGTGCTGCCGACAGGGAGGGTGGCTACACCTTC. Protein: CSAADREGGYTF.

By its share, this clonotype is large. CDR3 nucleotide sequence: TGTGCCAGTAGCGCCTTATACGAGGCCAACGTCCTGACTTTC. Its protein is CASSALYEANVLTF. The V call is TRBV19, the J call TRBJ2-6; D not certain. The ends were cut back, 6 bases at V and 6 bases at J, with 12 bases in the middle. The CDR3 contains 14 residues. The germline CDR1 and CDR2 sequences are LNHDA and SQIVND (reference sequence).

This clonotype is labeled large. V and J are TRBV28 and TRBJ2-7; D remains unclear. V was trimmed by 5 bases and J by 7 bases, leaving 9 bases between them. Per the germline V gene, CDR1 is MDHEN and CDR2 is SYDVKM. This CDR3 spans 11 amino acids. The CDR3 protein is CASSPLREQYF. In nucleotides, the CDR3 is TGTGCCAGCAGTCCCCTCCGGGAGCAGTACTTC.

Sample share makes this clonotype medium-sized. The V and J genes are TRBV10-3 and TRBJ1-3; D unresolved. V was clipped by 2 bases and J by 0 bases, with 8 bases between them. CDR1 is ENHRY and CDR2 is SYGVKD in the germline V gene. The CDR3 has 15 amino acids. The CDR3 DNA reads TGTGCCATCAGTGAGCCCGGCACCTCTGGAAACACCATATATTTT. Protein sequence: CAISEPGTSGNTIYF.

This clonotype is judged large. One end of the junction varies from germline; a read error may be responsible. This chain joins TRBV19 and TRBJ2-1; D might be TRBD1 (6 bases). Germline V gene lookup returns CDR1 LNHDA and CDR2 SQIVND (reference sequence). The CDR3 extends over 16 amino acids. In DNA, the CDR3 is TGTGCCAGTAAGGGTACAGGGCACAGCTCCTACAATGAGCAGTTGTTC. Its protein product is CASKGTGHSSYNEQLF.

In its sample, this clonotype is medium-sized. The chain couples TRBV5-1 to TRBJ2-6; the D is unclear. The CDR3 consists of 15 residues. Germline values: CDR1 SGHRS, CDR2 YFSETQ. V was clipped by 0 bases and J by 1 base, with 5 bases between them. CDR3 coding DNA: TGCGCCAGCAGCTTGGAAAGTTCTGGGGCCAACGTCCTGACTTTC. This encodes CASSLESSGANVLTF.

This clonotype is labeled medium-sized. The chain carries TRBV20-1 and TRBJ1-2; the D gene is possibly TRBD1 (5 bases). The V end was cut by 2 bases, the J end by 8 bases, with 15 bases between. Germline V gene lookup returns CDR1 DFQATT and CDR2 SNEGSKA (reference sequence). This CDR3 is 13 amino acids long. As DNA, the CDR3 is TGCAGTGCTAGATTCCCCCAGGGCCTCGGCTACACCTTC. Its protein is CSARFPQGLGYTF.

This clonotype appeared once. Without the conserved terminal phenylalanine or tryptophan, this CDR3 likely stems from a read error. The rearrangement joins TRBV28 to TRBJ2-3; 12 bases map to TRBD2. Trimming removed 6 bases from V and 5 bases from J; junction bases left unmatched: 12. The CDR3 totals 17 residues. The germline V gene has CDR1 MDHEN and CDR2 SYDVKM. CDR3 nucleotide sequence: TGTGCCAGCAGCACGGGGCTAGCGGGGGGGCTAAGAGATACGCAGTATTCT. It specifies CASSTGLAGGLRDTQYS.

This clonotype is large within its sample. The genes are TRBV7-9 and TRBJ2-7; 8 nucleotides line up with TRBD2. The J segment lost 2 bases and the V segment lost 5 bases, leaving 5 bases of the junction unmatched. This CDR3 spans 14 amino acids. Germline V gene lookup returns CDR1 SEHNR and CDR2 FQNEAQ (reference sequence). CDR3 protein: CASSNTSGAYEQYF. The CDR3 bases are TGTGCCAGCAGCAATACTAGCGGAGCCTACGAGCAGTACTTC.

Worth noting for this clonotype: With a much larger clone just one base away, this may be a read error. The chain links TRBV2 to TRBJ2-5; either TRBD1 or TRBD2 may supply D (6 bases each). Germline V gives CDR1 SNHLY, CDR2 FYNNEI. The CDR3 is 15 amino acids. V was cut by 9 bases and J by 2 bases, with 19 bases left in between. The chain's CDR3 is CARGGNRDFQETQYF. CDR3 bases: TGTGCCAGGGGGGGCAACAGGGACTTTCAAGAGACCCAGTACTTC.

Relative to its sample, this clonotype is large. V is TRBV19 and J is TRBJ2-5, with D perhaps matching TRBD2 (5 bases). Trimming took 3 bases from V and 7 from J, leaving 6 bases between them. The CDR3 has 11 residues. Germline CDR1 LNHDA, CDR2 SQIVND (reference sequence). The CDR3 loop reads CASSIRGTQYF. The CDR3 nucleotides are TGTGCCAGTAGTATTCGGGGGACCCAGTACTTC.

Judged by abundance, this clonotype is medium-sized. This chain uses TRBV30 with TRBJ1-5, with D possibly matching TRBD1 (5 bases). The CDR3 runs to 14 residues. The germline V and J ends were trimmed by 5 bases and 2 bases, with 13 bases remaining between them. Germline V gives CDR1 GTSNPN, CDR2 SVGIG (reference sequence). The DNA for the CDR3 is TGTGCCTGGGAGAATGGGGCAGGCAATCAGCCCCAGCATTTT. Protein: CAWENGAGNQPQHF.

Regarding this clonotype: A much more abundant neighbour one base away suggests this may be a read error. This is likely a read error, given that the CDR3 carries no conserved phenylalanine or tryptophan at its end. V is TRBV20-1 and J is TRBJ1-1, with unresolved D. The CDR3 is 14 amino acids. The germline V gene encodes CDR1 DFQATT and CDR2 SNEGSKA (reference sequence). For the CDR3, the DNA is TGCAGTGCTAGAGTCTACAGCCCGAACCCTGAAGCTTTCATT. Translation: CSARVYSPNPEAFI.